The clone carrying this T cell receptor beta chain is a singleton in its sample. The sample is drawn from a study of blood T cell repertoires in COVID-19. Turning to the study itself: COVID-19 samples collected from the United States, Italy and Spain covered acute and convalescent phases. The cDNA or gDNA used as material had been derived from T cells, B-cell-depleted T cells, or PBMCs.

Sequenced by immunoSEQ multiplex PCR; TCRdb stores in-frame clones only, minus some. The data hold about 480,000 clones, with approximately 88% observed a single time. Per the germline V gene, CDR1 is KGHSH and CDR2 is LQKENI. V gave up 0 bases and J gave up 0 bases, with 7 bases separating them. The CDR3 is made up of 15 amino acids. The source of this sequence is a woman between 40 and 50 years old who had recovered from COVID-19. V and J are TRBV18 and TRBJ2-3, with a tentative D call TRBD1 (5 bases). The sequenced material came from PBMCs or T cells enriched from blood (not recorded which). CDR3 region: CASSPPGHSTDTQYF. The CDR3 DNA sequence: TGTGCCAGCTCACCACCGGGGCATAGCACAGATACGCAGTATTTT.